A single sample is the source of the 30 T cell receptor beta chains below, sequenced in a study of blood T cell repertoires in COVID-19 (dated by TCRdb to between 2020 and 2021). The library was made by the immunoSEQ multiplex PCR assay. TCRdb provides this immuneACCESS table in a form limited to in-frame rearrangements. Some clones are lacking; in checked studies, under half of them reflect an unresolved V gene, and why the rest are absent is not known. This sample is represented by 93,000 or so clones; approximately 90% of them were singletons. Of the sample, around 3.1% is held by the ten largest clones. The specimen sequenced was peripheral blood. The receptors originated from a man aged 50-59 years in a cohort sampled during active COVID-19.

The chain uses TRBV11-3 and TRBJ1-1; perhaps TRBD1 as D (6 bases). CDR1 is SGHNT and CDR2 is YENEEA in the germline V gene. The CDR3 consists of 15 residues. Trimming took off 5 bases at V and 4 bases at J, with 17 bases between the two ends. The CDR3 bases are TGTGCCAGCAGCCCACGTGACAGGCCAGCCACTGAAGCTTTCTTT. Amino acids: CASSPRDRPATEAFF.

The V and J genes are TRBV19 and TRBJ2-2; 10 bases align to TRBD1. Germline V gene lookup returns CDR1 LNHDA and CDR2 SQIVND (reference sequence). The ends lost 6 bases at V and 7 bases at J; junction bases unmatched: 2. CDR3 size: 13 residues. In DNA form, the CDR3 reads TGTGCCAGTAGGACAGGGGGCCACGGGGAGCTGTTTTTT. Translating it yields CASRTGGHGELFF. The entire variable domain, with the rest obtained from reference TRBV19 and TRBJ2-2, is as follows: DGGITQSPKYLFRKEGQNVTLSCEQNLNHDAMYWYRQDPGQGLRLIYYSQIVNDFQKGDIAEGYSVSREKKESFPLTVTSAQKNPTAFYLCASRTGGHGELFFGEGSRLTVL.

The chain recombines TRBV25-1 with TRBJ1-2, with TRBD1 matching over 7 bases. CDR3 length equals 18 residues. Germline V gene sequence: CDR1 MGHDK, CDR2 SYGVNS. J gave up 4 bases and V 4 bases, and 18 bases lay outside the gene matches. CDR3 DNA sequence: TGTGCCAGCAGTGCATCCGGGACAGTTTCTCCGTTCGGCTATGGCTACACCTTC. Protein product: CASSASGTVSPFGYGYTF.

V and J are TRBV28 and TRBJ1-5; the match to TRBD1 covers 9 bases. With V trimmed by 6 bases and J by 3 bases, 9 bases remained unmatched. Germline CDR1 MDHEN, CDR2 SYDVKM. This CDR3 is built from 16 residues. CDR3 amino acids: CASSRQGVDLNQPQHF. The DNA for the CDR3 is TGTGCCAGCAGCAGACAGGGGGTAGACCTCAATCAGCCCCAGCATTTT.

This rearrangement joins TRBV6-2 or TRBV6-3 to TRBJ2-3; D is possibly TRBD2 (5 bases). V lost 2 bases to trimming and J lost 6 bases, with 15 bases between them. The CDR3 covers 15 residues. CDR1 and CDR2 (germline): MNHEY, SVGEGT. CDR3 DNA sequence: TGTGCCAGCAGTTACATGGGCGGGCCCGCTGATACGCAGTATTTT. As protein: CASSYMGGPADTQYF.

V usage is TRBV24-1 and J usage is TRBJ2-3; perhaps TRBD1 as D (6 bases). V lost 1 base to trimming and J lost 1 base, with 11 bases between them. The V gene's germline CDR1 is KGHDR and CDR2 SFDVKD. There are 16 residues in the CDR3. The CDR3 coding sequence is TGTGCCACCAGTGATTTAGGCAGGGGCGGCACAGATACGCAGTATTTT. This codes for CATSDLGRGGTDTQYF.

The CDR3 DNA follows: TGTGCCAGCAGTGAAGTCAGCTCTCGAGGGTACAATGAGCAGTTCTTC. The encoded protein is CASSEVSSRGYNEQFF. The rearrangement joins TRBV6-1 to TRBJ2-1; the D gene is possibly TRBD2 (5 bases). V lost 1 base and J 4 bases, leaving 14 bases between the germline ends. This CDR3 spans 16 amino acids. CDR1 and CDR2 from the germline V gene are MNHNS and SASEGT.

The chain carries TRBV6-5 and TRBJ1-2; no clear D gene. Per the germline V gene, CDR1 is MNHEY and CDR2 is SVGAGI. There are 14 residues in the CDR3. The V gene lost 7 bases and the J gene lost 0 bases, with 12 bases spanning the gap. This CDR3 reads CASKEGGANYGYTF. The CDR3 coding sequence is TGTGCCAGCAAGGAGGGAGGAGCTAACTATGGCTACACCTTC.

CDR3 DNA: TGTGCCACCGCGGGACTAGCGGCCCTCAATGAGCAGTTCTTC. Protein: CATAGLAALNEQFF. This chain links TRBV2 with TRBJ2-1; TRBD2 matches 11 bases. The junction had 8 bases not matched to a gene; V was cut back by 10 bases and J by 6 bases. The V gene's germline CDR1 is SNHLY and CDR2 FYNNEI. The CDR3 extends over 14 amino acids.

This chain links TRBV7-2 with TRBJ2-3, with a tentative D call TRBD1 (6 bases). V was clipped by 7 bases and J by 2 bases, with 16 bases between them. The germline CDR1 and CDR2 sequences are SGHTA and FQGNSA. The CDR3 runs 15 residues. For the CDR3, the DNA is TGTGCCAGCACCAAGTGGGGGCGTATCACAGATACGCAGTATTTT. It codes for CASTKWGRITDTQYF.

This chain connects TRBV7-9 to TRBJ1-1; unclear D gene. The CDR3 is 13 residues long. Trimming removed 5 bases at V and 0 bases at J, with 7 bases between. Germline V gene sequence: CDR1 SEHNR, CDR2 FQNEAQ (reference sequence). The CDR3, as DNA: TGTGCCAGCAGCCTCCTTATGAACACTGAAGCTTTCTTT. Its protein product is CASSLLMNTEAFF.

The chain joins TRBV14 to TRBJ1-1; 7 positions agree with TRBD1. The germline gives CDR1 SGHDN, CDR2 FVKESK. Losses at the gene ends were 4 bases for V and 3 bases for J; bases not matched to a gene: 11. The CDR3 runs to 16 residues. Here the CDR3 reads CASSPSEEGAHTEAFF. The CDR3 DNA reads TGTGCCAGCAGCCCCTCGGAAGAGGGGGCGCACACTGAAGCTTTCTTT.

The rearrangement links TRBV3-1 (or the pseudogene TRBV3-2) to TRBJ2-2; D is uncertain. Trimming pared 0 bases from V and 4 bases from J, leaving 15 bases between. CDR1 LGHDT and CDR2 YNNKEL come from the germline V gene (reference sequence). The CDR3 loop spans 17 amino acids. CDR3 nucleotides: TGTGCCAGCAGCCAAGAAGATCGCAGTTTCATCACCGGGGAGCTGTTTTTT. Amino acids: CASSQEDRSFITGELFF.

V is TRBV10-1 and J is TRBJ1-5; perhaps TRBD1 as D (6 bases). The germline V gene encodes CDR1 WNHNN and CDR2 SYGVQD (reference sequence). CDR3 length: 13 residues. Trimming left V 6 bases short and J 5 bases short, with 11 bases between. CDR3 coding DNA: TGCGCCAGCAGCACAGGGATCGATCAGCCCCAGCATTTT. The encoded protein is CASSTGIDQPQHF.

The genes are TRBV7-2 and TRBJ2-5, with 9 positions matching TRBD2. Unmatched junction bases numbered 12, after V lost 5 bases and J lost 5 bases. The CDR3 has 16 amino acids. Per germline, CDR1 SGHTA and CDR2 FQGNSA. The CDR3 region has the DNA TGTGCCAGCAGCCCTAGTGTGCGGGGGGGCGCCGAGACCCAGTACTTC. It translates to CASSPSVRGGAETQYF.

This chain links TRBV21-1 with TRBJ1-2; the table's D call, TRBD1, has no DNA check behind it. TRBV21-1 is marked as a pseudogene. The CDR3 length is 14 residues. In DNA form, the CDR3 reads TGTGCCAGCAACGCGACAGGTAAGATCTATGGCTACACCTTC. Protein: CASNATGKIYGYTF.

This rearrangement joins TRBV2 to TRBJ2-7; the D gene is possibly TRBD1 (7 bases). The CDR3 covers 15 residues. The germline V and J ends were trimmed by 6 bases and 6 bases, with 21 bases remaining between them. CDR1 and CDR2 (germline): SNHLY, FYNNEI. CDR3 amino acids: CASRDRYGGGSEQYF. CDR3 nucleotides: TGTGCCAGCAGGGACAGGTACGGGGGTGGGTCCGAGCAGTACTTC. Full variable domain (missing parts from reference TRBV2 and TRBJ2-7): EPEVTQTPSHQVTQMGQEVILRCVPISNHLYFYWYRQILGQKVEFLVSFYNNEISEKSEIFDDQFSVERPDGSNFTLKIRSTKLEDSAMYFCASRDRYGGGSEQYFGPGTRLTVT.

The chain couples TRBV2 to TRBJ1-5; 8 bases are a match to TRBD1. Trimming took 5 bases from V and 3 from J; bases not matched to a gene: 6. CDR3 size: 15 residues. CDR1 is SNHLY, CDR2 FYNNEI, per germline. The CDR3 sequence is CASSLRTGPNQPQHF. The CDR3, as DNA: TGTGCCAGCAGTCTCCGGACAGGGCCCAATCAGCCCCAGCATTTT.

CDR3 loop: CASSPSVRGYEQYF. The CDR3 nucleotides read TGTGCCAGCAGTCCCAGCGTCCGGGGCTACGAGCAGTACTTC. The genes are TRBV6-2 or TRBV6-3 and TRBJ2-7, with D maybe TRBD2 (5 bases). This CDR3 spans 14 amino acids. CDR1 and CDR2 from the germline V gene are MNHEY and SVGEGT. V lost 5 bases and J lost 3, with 14 bases in between.

This chain links TRBV28 with TRBJ2-1; tentatively, D is TRBD2 (6 bases). CDR3 size: 15 residues. Deletions cut 7 bases from V and 8 bases from J, with 21 bases between. Germline CDR1 reads MDHEN; CDR2 reads SYDVKM. The CDR3 DNA follows: TGTGCCAGCACCGCCCCCGGAGGGACCGTCGATGAGCAGTTCTTC. Its translation is CASTAPGGTVDEQFF.

The chain employs TRBV6-5 and TRBJ1-5; TRBD1 agrees at 7 bases. Germline V gene data show CDR1 as MNHEY and CDR2 as SVGAGI. CDR3 length: 15 amino acids. V lost 3 bases and J lost 3; bases outside the gene matches: 5. The CDR3 DNA follows: TGTGCCAGCAGTTATAGGCAGGGGGACAATCAGCCCCAGCATTTT. Its translation: CASSYRQGDNQPQHF.

The chain uses TRBV7-8 and TRBJ1-6; D is perhaps TRBD1 (6 bases). V was clipped by 1 base and J by 0 bases, with 10 bases between them. CDR3 length: 17 residues. In germline, CDR1 is SGHVS, CDR2 FQNEAQ. The CDR3 protein is CASSLVAGVSYNSPLHF. CDR3 in DNA: TGTGCCAGCAGCTTAGTCGCAGGGGTCTCCTATAATTCACCCCTCCACTTT.

The chain uses TRBV6-5 and TRBJ1-1; weak D call: TRBD1 (5 bases). Looked up from germline, CDR1 is MNHEY and CDR2 is SVGAGI. V lost 0 bases and J lost 6, with 14 bases in between. This CDR3 region has 15 residues. The CDR3 sequence: CASSYSFGGIAEAFF. For the CDR3, the DNA is TGTGCCAGCAGTTACTCTTTTGGGGGGATCGCTGAAGCTTTCTTT.

This chain uses TRBV10-3 with TRBJ1-1; 9 positions agree with TRBD1. V lost 4 bases and J lost 3; bases outside the gene matches: 6. CDR1 and CDR2 from the germline V gene are ENHRY and SYGVKD. The CDR3 runs to 15 residues. CDR3 in amino acids: CAISGTGAWDTEAFF. CDR3 DNA sequence: TGTGCCATCAGTGGGACAGGGGCTTGGGACACTGAAGCTTTCTTT.

J is TRBJ1-5 and V is TRBV28, with a tentative D call TRBD1 (6 bases). This CDR3 spans 12 amino acids. With 5 bases removed from V and 9 bases from J, the gap between germline ends came to 11 bases. Germline assignment: CDR1 MDHEN and CDR2 SYDVKM. CDR3 loop: CASSGTSRPQHF. In DNA, the CDR3 is TGTGCCAGCAGTGGGACAAGTCGGCCCCAGCATTTT.

This clone was found once. Written as DNA, the CDR3 is TGTGCCAGCAGCTCGACCGGGACAGGGATCTACGAGCAGTACGTC. Residues: CASSSTGTGIYEQYV. This chain connects TRBV5-6 to TRBJ2-7; TRBD1 matches at 9 bases. The germline CDR1 and CDR2 sequences are SGHDT and YYEEEE. V trimming: 3 bases; J trimming: 3 bases; junction bases outside the gene matches: 7. The CDR3 loop spans 15 amino acids.

This chain uses TRBV7-6 with TRBJ2-5; 10 bases are shared with TRBD2. Germline V lookup: CDR1 SGHVS, CDR2 FNYEAQ. The V gene end was trimmed by 2 bases and the J gene end by 3 bases; junction bases not matched to a gene: 12. CDR3 length: 18 residues. The CDR3 sequence is CASSLRAGGTSEKETQYF. CDR3 DNA: TGTGCCAGCAGCTTAAGGGCGGGGGGGACTAGCGAGAAAGAGACCCAGTACTTC.

This clone was seen only once. The chain joins TRBV24-1 to TRBJ2-3, with TRBD2 matching 11 bases. CDR1 is KGHDR and CDR2 is SFDVKD in the germline V gene. Trimming took 1 base from V and 3 from J; bases not matched to a gene: 5. CDR3 size: 17 residues. The CDR3 spells CATSDLASGGQTDTQYF. The CDR3 region has the DNA TGTGCCACCAGTGATTTAGCTAGCGGGGGGCAAACAGATACGCAGTATTTT.

The chain has TRBV5-1 and TRBJ2-1; TRBD1 aligns across 7 bases. The CDR3 totals 12 residues. Germline values: CDR1 SGHRS, CDR2 YFSETQ. Trimming at V came to 5 bases and at J to 11 bases, leaving 7 bases not matched to a gene. The CDR3: CASRIDRDKQFF. The CDR3 DNA follows: TGCGCCAGCAGAATCGACAGGGATAAGCAGTTCTTC.

This clone has just one count. The CDR3 loop is CASSPSVGSDEQFF. DNA for the CDR3: TGTGCCAGCAGCCCCTCAGTTGGGAGCGATGAGCAGTTCTTC. The V call is TRBV5-4, the J call TRBJ2-1; D may be TRBD2 (5 bases). Germline lookup yields CDR1 SGHNT and CDR2 YYREEE (reference sequence). V was shortened by 4 bases and J by 8 bases, with 16 bases between the two germline ends. The length of the CDR3 is 14 residues.